The 13 T cell receptor beta chains in this list originate from one sample, sequenced in a study of shared clonotypes between healthy human individuals. Assay: immunoSEQ multiplex PCR; the TCRdb copy retains only in-frame clones and omits some. The sample includes 2 million to 2.5 million clones, more than 90% of them seen just once. The sample comprised naive CD4+ T cells sorted from blood. Subset here: CD45RA+ positively selected. All receptors come from a man younger than 35 in good health.

This clone came up once. The V and J genes are TRBV19 and TRBJ1-5; no clear D. The CDR3 covers 16 residues. Germline V CDR1 and CDR2: LNHDA, SQIVND (reference sequence). Trimming stripped 5 bases from V and 0 bases from J, with 14 bases between. The CDR3 spells CASSGWQDYSNQPQHF. CDR3 sequence (DNA): TGTGCCAGTAGTGGGTGGCAGGATTATAGCAATCAGCCCCAGCATTTT.

The gene calls are TRBV14 and TRBJ2-1, with 9 bases matching TRBD1. With V trimmed by 4 bases and J by 9 bases, 7 bases remained unmatched. The CDR3 length is 14 residues. Germline V gene data show CDR1 as SGHDN and CDR2 as FVKESK. DNA of the CDR3: TGTGCCAGCAGCCTTCGACAGGGGGTGGGTGAGCAGTTCTTC. Translating gives CASSLRQGVGEQFF.

The rearrangement uses TRBV7-2 and TRBJ2-7; maybe TRBD2 (5 bases). V lost 5 bases and J lost 3, with 14 bases in between. Looked up from germline, CDR1 is SGHTA and CDR2 is FQGNSA. The CDR3 loop spans 14 amino acids. In DNA, the CDR3 is TGTGCCAGCAGCCCCCCTCTCGGGGACTACGAGCAGTACTTC. Protein: CASSPPLGDYEQYF.

The rearrangement joins TRBV19 to TRBJ1-6, with 8 bases aligning to TRBD1. CDR1 is LNHDA and CDR2 is SQIVND in the germline V gene (reference sequence). The CDR3 is 19 amino acids. V lost 4 bases, J lost 1 base, and 12 bases stayed unmatched. The CDR3 region is CASSTGDGQGSSYNSPLHF. CDR3 sequence (DNA): TGTGCCAGTAGTACAGGGGATGGACAGGGAAGTTCCTATAATTCACCCCTCCACTTT.

The chain links TRBV7-8 to TRBJ1-5; D uncertain. The length of the CDR3 is 15 residues. Trimming cost V 3 bases and J 8 bases, with 17 bases left between them. CDR1 is SGHVS and CDR2 is FQNEAQ in the germline V gene. In DNA form, the CDR3 reads TGTGCCAGCAGCTTGAAAGCCACTTTCAGTGAGCCCCAGCATTTT. It is translated as CASSLKATFSEPQHF.

J is TRBJ1-5 and V is TRBV6-1; D is uncertain. The CDR3 consists of 14 residues. The V gene's germline CDR1 is MNHNS and CDR2 SASEGT. The germline V and J ends were trimmed by 8 bases and 0 bases, with 11 bases remaining between them. CDR3 residues: CASEKGDSNQPQHF. The DNA for the CDR3 is TGTGCCAGCGAGAAGGGAGATAGCAATCAGCCCCAGCATTTT.

The chain has TRBV6-6 and TRBJ1-1, with no clear D. CDR3 length equals 13 residues. V was clipped by 7 bases and J by 4 bases, with 13 bases between them. Germline lookup yields CDR1 MNHNY and CDR2 SVGAGI (reference sequence). CDR3 sequence (DNA): TGTGCCAGCACCCCTTCGGGAGGCACTGAAGCTTTCTTT. It translates to CASTPSGGTEAFF.

This sequence joins TRBV13 and TRBJ2-3, with D tentatively TRBD1 (7 bases). CDR3 length: 16 residues. The ends were cut back, 0 bases at V and 4 bases at J, with 14 bases in the middle. The germline gives CDR1 PRHDT, CDR2 FYEKMQ (reference sequence). CDR3 coding DNA: TGTGCCAGCAGCTTAGGCCCTGGCAGGGGGGCAGATACGCAGTATTTT. Translated: CASSLGPGRGADTQYF.

The chain uses TRBV18 and TRBJ2-7; D gene ambiguous. Trimming stripped 5 bases from V and 1 base from J, with 6 bases between. Germline values: CDR1 KGHSH, CDR2 LQKENI. The CDR3 spans 12 residues. CDR3 DNA sequence: TGTGCCAGCTCAACCTTGTCCTACGAGCAGTACTTC. It is translated as CASSTLSYEQYF.

This clone came up once. Within the sample, other DNA sequences also encode this same CDR3. This rearrangement joins TRBV5-1 to TRBJ2-3; D may be TRBD2 (7 bases). CDR1 is SGHRS, CDR2 YFSETQ, per germline. CDR3 length equals 16 residues. V gave up 0 bases and J gave up 3 bases, with 14 bases separating them. The CDR3 loop is CASSLAGGAVTDTQYF. CDR3 DNA: TGCGCCAGCAGCTTGGCGGGGGGCGCGGTGACAGATACGCAGTATTTT.

Only one count was recorded for this clone. The rearrangement joins TRBV6-5 to TRBJ1-5, with 10 nucleotides matching TRBD1. The CDR3 is 16 residues long. The V gene's germline CDR1 is MNHEY and CDR2 SVGAGI. Trimming removed 4 bases from V and 4 bases from J; junction bases left unmatched: 7. This CDR3 reads CASSLSGTGVNQPQHF. In nucleotides, the CDR3 is TGTGCCAGCAGTTTATCCGGGACAGGGGTAAATCAGCCCCAGCATTTT.

The chain links TRBV27 to TRBJ1-4, with D perhaps TRBD1 (5 bases). Germline loops: CDR1 MNHEY, CDR2 SMNVEV (reference sequence). The CDR3 is 17 residues long. Trimming cost V 6 bases and J 8 bases, with 25 bases left between them. DNA of the CDR3: TGTGCCAGCAGCTACACCAAAGGGGCAGGGCTGAGGGAAAAACTGTTTTTT. The encoded protein is CASSYTKGAGLREKLFF.

The chain combines TRBV7-2 with TRBJ2-3; 9 bases are a match to TRBD1. This CDR3 has 18 residues. With 1 base clipped from V and 3 bases from J, the junction kept 11 bases outside the gene matches. CDR1 is SGHTA and CDR2 is FQGNSA in the germline V gene. CDR3 nucleotide sequence: TGTGCCAGCAGCTTAGTGCTGGGGACAGGGAGGCGTACAGATACGCAGTATTTT. Residues: CASSLVLGTGRRTDTQYF.